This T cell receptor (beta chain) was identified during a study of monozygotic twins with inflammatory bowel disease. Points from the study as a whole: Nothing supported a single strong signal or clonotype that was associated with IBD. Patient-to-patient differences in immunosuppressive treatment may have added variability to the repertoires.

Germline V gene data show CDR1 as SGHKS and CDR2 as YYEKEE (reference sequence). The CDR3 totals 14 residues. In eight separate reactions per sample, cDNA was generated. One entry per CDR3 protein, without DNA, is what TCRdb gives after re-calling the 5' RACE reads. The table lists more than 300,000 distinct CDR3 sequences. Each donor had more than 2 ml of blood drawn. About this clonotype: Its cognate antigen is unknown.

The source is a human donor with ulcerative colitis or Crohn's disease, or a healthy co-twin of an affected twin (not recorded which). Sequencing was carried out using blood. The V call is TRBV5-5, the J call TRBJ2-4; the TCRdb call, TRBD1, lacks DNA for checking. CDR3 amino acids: CASSLGPSGDIQYF.